This TCR beta chain stems from a study of blood T cell repertoires in COVID-19. Study summary: Sites in the United States, Italy and Spain provided acute and convalescent COVID-19 samples. T cells, B-cell-depleted T cells, or PBMCs provided the cDNA or gDNA that served as material.

Unmatched junction bases numbered 5, after V lost 2 bases and J lost 4 bases. In germline, CDR1 is MNHEY, CDR2 SVGEGT. The length of the CDR3 is 15 residues. Per the original data handling: Amplifying reference gene primers gave estimates of nucleated cell counts. Assay used: immunoSEQ multiplex PCR; TCRdb lists only in-frame clones, some missing. V, J and clone size are those of that table, while D and trimming were read from the DNA. The sample has around 130,000 clones, approximately 84% seen once. This chain uses TRBV6-2 or TRBV6-3 with TRBJ2-3, with 8 bases lining up with TRBD1. The material sequenced was peripheral blood. The clonotype comes from a woman older than 75 with acute or convalescent COVID-19. This chain's CDR3 is CASSYGWTGPDTQYF. CDR3 in DNA: TGTGCCAGCAGTTACGGGTGGACAGGGCCAGATACGCAGTATTTT.